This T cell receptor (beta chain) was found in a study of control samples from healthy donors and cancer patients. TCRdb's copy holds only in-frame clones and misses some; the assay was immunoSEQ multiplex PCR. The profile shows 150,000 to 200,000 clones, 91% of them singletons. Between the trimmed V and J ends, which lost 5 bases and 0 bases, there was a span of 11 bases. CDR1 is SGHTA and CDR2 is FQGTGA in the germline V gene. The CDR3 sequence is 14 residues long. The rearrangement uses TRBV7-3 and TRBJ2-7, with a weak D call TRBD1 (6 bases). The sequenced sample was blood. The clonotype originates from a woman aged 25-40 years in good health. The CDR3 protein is CASSPDRSSYEQYF. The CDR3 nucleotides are TGTGCCAGCAGCCCTGACAGGAGCTCCTACGAGCAGTACTTC.